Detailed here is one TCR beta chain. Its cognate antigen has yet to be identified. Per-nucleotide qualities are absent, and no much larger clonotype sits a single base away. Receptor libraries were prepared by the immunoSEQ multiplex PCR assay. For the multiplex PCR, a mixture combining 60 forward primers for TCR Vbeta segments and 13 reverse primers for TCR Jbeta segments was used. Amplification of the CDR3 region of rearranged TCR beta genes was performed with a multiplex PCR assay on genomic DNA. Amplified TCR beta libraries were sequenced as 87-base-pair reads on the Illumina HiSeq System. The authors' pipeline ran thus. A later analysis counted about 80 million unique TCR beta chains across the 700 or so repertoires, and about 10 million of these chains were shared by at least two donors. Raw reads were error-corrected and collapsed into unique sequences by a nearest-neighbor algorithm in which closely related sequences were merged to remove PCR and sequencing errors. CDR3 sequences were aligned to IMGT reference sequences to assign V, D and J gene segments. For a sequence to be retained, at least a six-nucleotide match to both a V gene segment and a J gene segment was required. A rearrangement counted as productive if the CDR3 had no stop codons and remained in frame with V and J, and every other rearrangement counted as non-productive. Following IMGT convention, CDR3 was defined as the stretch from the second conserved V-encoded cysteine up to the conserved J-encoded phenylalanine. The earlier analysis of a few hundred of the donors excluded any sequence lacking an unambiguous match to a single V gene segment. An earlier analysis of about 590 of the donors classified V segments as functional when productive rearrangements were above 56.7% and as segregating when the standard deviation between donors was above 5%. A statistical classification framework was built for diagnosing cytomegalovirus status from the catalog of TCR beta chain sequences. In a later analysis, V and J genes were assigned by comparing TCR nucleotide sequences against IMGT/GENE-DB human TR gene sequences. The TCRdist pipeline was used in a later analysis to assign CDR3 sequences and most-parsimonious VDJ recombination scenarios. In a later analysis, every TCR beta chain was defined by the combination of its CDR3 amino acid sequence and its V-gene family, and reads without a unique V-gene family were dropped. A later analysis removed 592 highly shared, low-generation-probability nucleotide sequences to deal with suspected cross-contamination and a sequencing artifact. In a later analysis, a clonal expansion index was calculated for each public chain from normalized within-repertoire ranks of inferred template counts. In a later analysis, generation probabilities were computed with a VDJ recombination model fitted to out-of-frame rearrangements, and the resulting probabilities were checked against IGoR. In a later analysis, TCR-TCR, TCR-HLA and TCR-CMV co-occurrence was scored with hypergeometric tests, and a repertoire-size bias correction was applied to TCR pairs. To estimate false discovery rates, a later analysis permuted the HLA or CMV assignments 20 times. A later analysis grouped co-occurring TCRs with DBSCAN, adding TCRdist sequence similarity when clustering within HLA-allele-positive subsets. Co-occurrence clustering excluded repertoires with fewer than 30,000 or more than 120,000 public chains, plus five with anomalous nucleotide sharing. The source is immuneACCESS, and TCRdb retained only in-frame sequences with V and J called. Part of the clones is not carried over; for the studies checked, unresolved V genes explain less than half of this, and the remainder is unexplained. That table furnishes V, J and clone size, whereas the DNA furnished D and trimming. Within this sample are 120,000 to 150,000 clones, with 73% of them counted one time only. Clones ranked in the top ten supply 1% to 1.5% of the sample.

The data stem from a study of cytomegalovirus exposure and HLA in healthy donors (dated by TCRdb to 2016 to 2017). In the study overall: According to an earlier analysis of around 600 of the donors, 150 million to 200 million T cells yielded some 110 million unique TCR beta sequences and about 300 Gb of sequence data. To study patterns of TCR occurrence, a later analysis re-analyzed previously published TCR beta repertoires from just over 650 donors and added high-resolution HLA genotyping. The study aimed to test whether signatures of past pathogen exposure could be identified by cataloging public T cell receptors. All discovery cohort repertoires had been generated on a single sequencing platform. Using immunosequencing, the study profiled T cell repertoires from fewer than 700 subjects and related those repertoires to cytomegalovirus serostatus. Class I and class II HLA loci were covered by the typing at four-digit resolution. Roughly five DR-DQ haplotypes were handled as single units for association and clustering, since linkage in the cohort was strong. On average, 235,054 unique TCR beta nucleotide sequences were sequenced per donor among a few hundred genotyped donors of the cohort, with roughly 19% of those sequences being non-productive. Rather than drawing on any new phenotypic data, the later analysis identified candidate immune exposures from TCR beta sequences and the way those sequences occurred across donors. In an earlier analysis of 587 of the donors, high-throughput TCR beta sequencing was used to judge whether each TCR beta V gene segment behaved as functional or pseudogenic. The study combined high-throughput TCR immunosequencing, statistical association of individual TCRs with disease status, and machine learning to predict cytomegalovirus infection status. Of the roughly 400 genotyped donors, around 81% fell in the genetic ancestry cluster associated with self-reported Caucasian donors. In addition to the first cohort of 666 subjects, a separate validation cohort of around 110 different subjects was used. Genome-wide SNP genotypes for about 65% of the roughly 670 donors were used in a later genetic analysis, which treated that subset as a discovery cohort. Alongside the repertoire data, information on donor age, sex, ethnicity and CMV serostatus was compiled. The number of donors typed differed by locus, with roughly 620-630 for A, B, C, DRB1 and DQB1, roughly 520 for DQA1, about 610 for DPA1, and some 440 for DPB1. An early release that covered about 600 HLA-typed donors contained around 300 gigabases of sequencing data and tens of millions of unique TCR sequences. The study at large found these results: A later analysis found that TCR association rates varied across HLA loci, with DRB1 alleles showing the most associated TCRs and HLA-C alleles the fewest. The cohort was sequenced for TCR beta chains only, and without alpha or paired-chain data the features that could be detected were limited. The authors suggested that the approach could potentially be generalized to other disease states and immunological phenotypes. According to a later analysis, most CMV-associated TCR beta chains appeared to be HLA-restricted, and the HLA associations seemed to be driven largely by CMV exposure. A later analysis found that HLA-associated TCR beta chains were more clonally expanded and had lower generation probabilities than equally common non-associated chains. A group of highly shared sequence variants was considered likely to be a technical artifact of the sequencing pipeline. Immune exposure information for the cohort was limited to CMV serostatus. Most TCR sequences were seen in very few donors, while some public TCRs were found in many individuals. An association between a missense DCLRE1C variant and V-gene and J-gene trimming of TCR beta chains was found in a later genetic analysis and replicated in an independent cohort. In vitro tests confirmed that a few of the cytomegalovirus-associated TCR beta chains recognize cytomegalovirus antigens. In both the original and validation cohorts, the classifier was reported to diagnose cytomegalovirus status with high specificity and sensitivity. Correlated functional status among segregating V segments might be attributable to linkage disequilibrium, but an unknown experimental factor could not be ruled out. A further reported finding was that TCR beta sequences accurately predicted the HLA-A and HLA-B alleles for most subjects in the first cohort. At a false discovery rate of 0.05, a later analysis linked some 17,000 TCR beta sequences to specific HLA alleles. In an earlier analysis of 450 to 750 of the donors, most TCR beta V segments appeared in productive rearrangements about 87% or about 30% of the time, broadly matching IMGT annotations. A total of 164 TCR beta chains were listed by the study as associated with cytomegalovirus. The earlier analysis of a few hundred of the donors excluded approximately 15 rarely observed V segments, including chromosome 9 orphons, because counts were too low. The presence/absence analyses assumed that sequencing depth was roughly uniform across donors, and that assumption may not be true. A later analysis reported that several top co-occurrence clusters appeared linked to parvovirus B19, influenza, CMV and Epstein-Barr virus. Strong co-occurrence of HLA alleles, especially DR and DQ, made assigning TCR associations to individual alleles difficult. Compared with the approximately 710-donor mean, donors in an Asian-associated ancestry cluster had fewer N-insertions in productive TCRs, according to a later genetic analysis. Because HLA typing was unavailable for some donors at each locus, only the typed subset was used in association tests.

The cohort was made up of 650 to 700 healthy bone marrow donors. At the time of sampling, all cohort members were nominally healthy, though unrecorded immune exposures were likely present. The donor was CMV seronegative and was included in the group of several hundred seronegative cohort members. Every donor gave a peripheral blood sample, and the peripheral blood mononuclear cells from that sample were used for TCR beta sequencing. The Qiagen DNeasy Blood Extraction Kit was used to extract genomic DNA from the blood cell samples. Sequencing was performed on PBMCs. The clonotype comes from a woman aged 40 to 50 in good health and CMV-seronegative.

The CDR3: CASSQFFPTGGGITEAFF. In nucleotides, the sequence is TGCGCCAGCAGCCAATTCTTCCCTACAGGGGGCGGAATTACTGAAGCTTTCTTT. The chain is assembled from TRBV4-1 and TRBJ1-1; 9 middle bases align to TRBD1. V is trimmed back by 2 bases and J by 5 bases, and the junction contains 15 bases that no gene match accounts for. The CDR1 and CDR2 encoded by the germline V gene are MGHRA and YSYEKL. From cysteine to phenylalanine, the CDR3 is 18 amino acids long. Only the CDR3 DNA is retained, 54 bases long and in frame from the first base.